The present T cell receptor (beta chain) was sequenced within a study of blood T cells in healthy people across ages. This clonotype was observed a handful of times. The CDR3 has 13 amino acids. V lost 1 base and J 4 bases, leaving 7 bases between the germline ends. The germline V gene has CDR1 SGHTA and CDR2 FQGTGA. A sample-barcoded 5' primer and a J-beta primer mix were used in a second PCR of about 6 to 11 cycles. Using its own MiXCR run on the 5' RACE reads, TCRdb lists one record per CDR3 protein. The profile shows roughly 560,000 distinct CDR3 sequences, less than 25% of them singletons. These same records also appear under a second study, on T cells of mothers and their children.

Sequencing input: blood. This receptor was identified in a boy younger than 18 in good health. V and J are TRBV7-3 and TRBJ2-5; tentative D call: TRBD2 (6 bases). CDR3 DNA: TGTGCCAGCAGCTTAATGGAGGGAGAGACCCAGTACTTC. Protein sequence: CASSLMEGETQYF.